This is a list of T cell receptor beta chains from one sample in a study of glioma-infiltrating T cells. TCRdb reanalysed the multiplex PCR reads using MiXCR and keeps one entry per CDR3 protein. The table lists tens of thousands of distinct CDR3 sequences, 23% of them singletons. Input material: glioma tissue, nonneoplastic brain tissue, or PBMCs (not recorded which). These receptors originate from a human donor with low-grade glioma or glioblastoma, undergoing nonglioma brain surgery, or in good health (not recorded which). Each CDR3 is given without its conserved first and last residue. Clone size is given for some rows only: seen once, a few or many times, or a class if the clone is expanded.

j_gene	len	abundance	v_gene	CDR3aa
TRBJ1-1	13	many	TRBV3-1	ASSQEGGFTTEAF
TRBJ1-2	12	NA	TRBV27	ASRAGTEVYGYT
TRBJ1-1	11	many	TRBV4-2	ASSQEWITEAF
TRBJ2-1	16	few	TRBV4-1	ASSHLISGTSYYNEQF
TRBJ1-2	10	few	TRBV19	AISGANYGYT
TRBJ2-5	11	NA	TRBV4-1	ASSQIPIGTQY
TRBJ2-7	10	many	TRBV6-1	ASRRSSGEQY
TRBJ2-5	12	NA	TRBV18	ASSPNRVEETQY
TRBJ2-7	12	NA	TRBV14	ASSSQAFKGEQY
TRBJ1-1	15	many	TRBV6-5	ASSYSVRGWRNTEAF
TRBJ2-1	13	many	TRBV7-2	ASSLEQGTYNEQF
TRBJ1-1	12	medium-sized	TRBV6-1	ASRESRGALEAF
TRBJ2-3	13	many	TRBV6-5	ASSYGGSQTDTQY
TRBJ2-5	11	many	TRBV6-1	ASSGTSLETQY
TRBJ2-3	12	many	TRBV20-1	SASASGRTDTQY
TRBJ2-1	14	many	TRBV19	ASSAAARIGYNEQF
TRBJ2-1	12	few	TRBV29-1	SVVRRGSYNEQF
TRBJ2-7	12	many	TRBV7-8	ASSLALRGSEQY
TRBJ2-1	12	NA	TRBV7-2	ASSSGLGSYEQF
TRBJ2-3	12	many	TRBV7-2	ASSSGLAADTQY
TRBJ2-1	11	NA	TRBV19	ASSPLVNNEQF